This TCR beta chain was obtained from a study of B cell selection in AIRE deficiency. General study points: CDR3s were shorter in shared Treg sequences, reflecting few non-templated nucleotide insertions. About 30.6% of healthy-shared Treg sequences were found among patient Tconv cells. Patient Tconv and Treg cells showed healthy-like TCRBV usage, CDR3 length, diversity.

In regard to this clone: Its antigen is not identified.

CDR1 is LNHDA, CDR2 SQIVND, per germline (reference sequence). CDR3 size: 16 residues. After removal of 2 bases from V and 6 bases from J, the junction contained 8 bases not matched to a gene. Generated by immunoSEQ multiplex PCR, the TCRdb table keeps only in-frame clones and is missing some. Here the sample spans roughly 25,000 clones, about 95% being singletons. CD4+CD127+ cells were sorted as the conventional CD4 T cells. Sequencing was done on a sample of CD4+CD127+ conventional T cells sorted from PBMCs. The receptor comes from a human donor in good health. V and J are TRBV19 and TRBJ2-5, with TRBD1 identical over 11 bases. In nucleotides, the CDR3 is TGTGCCAGTAGTATATCCGGAGGGACAGGGGGGAAGACCCAGTACTTC. It translates to CASSISGGTGGKTQYF.